This record concerns one T cell receptor (beta chain) sequence. This specimen comes from a study of shared T cell receptors in the human thymus. Clones were read by immunoSEQ multiplex PCR, and TCRdb kept only the in-frame ones, dropping some. This table has over 650,000 clones, around 87% appearing once. The germline V gene encodes CDR1 SGHVS and CDR2 FQNEAQ. The trim removed 5 bases at V and 4 bases at J, leaving 9 bases unmatched. The CDR3 totals 15 residues. In addition, the sample was reused for a study of human thymus T cells. That publication notes: Those donating were healthy Finnish infants in corrective surgery for congenital heart defects.

The receptor was isolated from a boy younger than two with a congenital heart defect. Sequences were obtained from thymocytes. This chain joins TRBV7-8 and TRBJ1-2, with 8 bases that match TRBD1. The CDR3 sequence: CASSPRTGLSYGYTF. In nucleotides, the CDR3 is TGTGCCAGCAGCCCCCGGACAGGGCTTAGCTATGGCTACACCTTC.